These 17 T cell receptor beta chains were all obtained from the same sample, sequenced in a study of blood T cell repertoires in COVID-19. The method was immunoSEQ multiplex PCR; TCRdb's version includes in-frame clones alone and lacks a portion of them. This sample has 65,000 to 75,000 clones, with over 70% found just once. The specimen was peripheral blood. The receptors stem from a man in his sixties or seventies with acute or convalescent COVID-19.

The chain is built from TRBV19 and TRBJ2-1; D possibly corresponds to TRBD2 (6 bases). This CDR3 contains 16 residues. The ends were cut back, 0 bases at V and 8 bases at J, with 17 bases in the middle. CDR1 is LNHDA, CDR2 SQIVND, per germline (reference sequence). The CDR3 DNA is TGTGCCAGTAGTATAGAGGCTAGCGCAGTCGGGTATGAGCAGTTCTTC. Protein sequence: CASSIEASAVGYEQFF.

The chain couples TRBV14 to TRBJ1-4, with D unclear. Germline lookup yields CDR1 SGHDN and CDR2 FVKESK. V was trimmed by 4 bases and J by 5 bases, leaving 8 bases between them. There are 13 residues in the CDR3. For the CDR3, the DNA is TGTGCCAGCAGCCGGGCCCTCAATGAAAAACTGTTTTTT. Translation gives CASSRALNEKLFF.

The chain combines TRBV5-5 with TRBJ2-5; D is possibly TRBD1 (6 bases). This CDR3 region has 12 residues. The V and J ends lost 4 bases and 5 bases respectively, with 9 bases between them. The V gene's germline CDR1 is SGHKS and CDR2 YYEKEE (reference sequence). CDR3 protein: CASSLTGETQYF. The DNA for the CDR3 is TGTGCCAGCAGCCTAACAGGGGAGACCCAGTACTTC.

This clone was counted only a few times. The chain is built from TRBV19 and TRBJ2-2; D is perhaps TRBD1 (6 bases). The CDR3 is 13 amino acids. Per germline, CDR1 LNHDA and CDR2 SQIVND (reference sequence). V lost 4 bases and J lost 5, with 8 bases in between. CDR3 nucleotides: TGTGCCAGTAGTACCCAGGGGACCGGGGAGCTGTTTTTT. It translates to CASSTQGTGELFF.

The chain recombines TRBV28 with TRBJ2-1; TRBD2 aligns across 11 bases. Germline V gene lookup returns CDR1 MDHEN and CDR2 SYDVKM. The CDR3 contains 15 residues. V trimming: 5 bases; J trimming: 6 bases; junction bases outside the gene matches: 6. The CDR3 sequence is CASSPSLAGGNEQFF. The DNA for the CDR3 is TGTGCCAGCAGTCCTAGCCTAGCGGGAGGCAATGAGCAGTTCTTC.

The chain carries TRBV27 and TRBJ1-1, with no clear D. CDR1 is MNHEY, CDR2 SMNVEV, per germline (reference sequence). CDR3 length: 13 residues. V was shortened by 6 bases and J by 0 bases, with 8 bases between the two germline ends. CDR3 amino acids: CASRTPMNTEAFF. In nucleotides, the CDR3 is TGTGCCAGCAGAACACCAATGAACACTGAAGCTTTCTTT.

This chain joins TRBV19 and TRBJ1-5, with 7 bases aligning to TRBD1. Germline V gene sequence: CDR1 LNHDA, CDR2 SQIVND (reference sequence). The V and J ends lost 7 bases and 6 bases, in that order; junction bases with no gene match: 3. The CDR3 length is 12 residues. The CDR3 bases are TGTGCCAGTACGACAGGGTTTCAGCCCCAGCATTTT. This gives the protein CASTTGFQPQHF.

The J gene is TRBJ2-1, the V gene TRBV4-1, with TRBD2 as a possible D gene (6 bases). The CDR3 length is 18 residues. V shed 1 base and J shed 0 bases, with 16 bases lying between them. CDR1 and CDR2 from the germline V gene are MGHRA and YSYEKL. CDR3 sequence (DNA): TGCGCCAGCAGCCAAGGGTCGGGAGTGGGCAGCTCCTACAATGAGCAGTTCTTC. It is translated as CASSQGSGVGSSYNEQFF.

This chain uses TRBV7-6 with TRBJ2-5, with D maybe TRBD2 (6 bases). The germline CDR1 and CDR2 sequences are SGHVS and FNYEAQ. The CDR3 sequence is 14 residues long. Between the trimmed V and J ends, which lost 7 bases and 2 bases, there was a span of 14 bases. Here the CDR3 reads CASTLGGGQETQYF. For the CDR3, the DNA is TGTGCCAGCACCCTAGGTGGGGGGCAAGAGACCCAGTACTTC.

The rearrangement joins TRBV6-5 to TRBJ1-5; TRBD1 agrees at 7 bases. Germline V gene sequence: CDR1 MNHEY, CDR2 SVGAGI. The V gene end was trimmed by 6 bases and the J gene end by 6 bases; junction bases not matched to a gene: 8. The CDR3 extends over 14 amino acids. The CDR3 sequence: CASREAGGRQPQHF. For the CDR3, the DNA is TGTGCCAGCAGGGAGGCAGGGGGTCGTCAGCCCCAGCATTTT.

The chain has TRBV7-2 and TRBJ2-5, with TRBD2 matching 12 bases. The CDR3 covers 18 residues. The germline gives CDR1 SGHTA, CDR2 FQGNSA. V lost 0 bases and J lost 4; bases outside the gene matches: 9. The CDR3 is CASSLAVGLAGGRETQYF. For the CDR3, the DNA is TGTGCCAGCAGCTTAGCGGTGGGGCTAGCGGGAGGGAGAGAGACCCAGTACTTC.

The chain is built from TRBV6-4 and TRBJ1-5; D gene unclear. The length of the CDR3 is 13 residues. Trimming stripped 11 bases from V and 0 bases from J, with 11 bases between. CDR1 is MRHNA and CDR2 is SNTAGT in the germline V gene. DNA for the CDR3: TGTGCCCAGCGGGAAGTTAGCAATCAGCCCCAGCATTTT. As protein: CAQREVSNQPQHF.

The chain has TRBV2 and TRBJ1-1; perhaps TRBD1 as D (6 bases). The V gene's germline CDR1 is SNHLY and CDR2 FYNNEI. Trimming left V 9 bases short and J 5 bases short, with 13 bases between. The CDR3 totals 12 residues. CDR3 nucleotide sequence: TGTGCCAGTAGGGGGAGGGATACTGAAGCTTTCTTT. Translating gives CASRGRDTEAFF.

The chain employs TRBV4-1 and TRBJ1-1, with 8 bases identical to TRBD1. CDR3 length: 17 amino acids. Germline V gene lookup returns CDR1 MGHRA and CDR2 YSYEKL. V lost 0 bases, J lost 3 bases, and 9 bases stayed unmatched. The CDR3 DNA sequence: TGCGCCAGCAGCCAAGATCCCCCGACAGGGGAGGACACTGAAGCTTTCTTT. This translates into CASSQDPPTGEDTEAFF.

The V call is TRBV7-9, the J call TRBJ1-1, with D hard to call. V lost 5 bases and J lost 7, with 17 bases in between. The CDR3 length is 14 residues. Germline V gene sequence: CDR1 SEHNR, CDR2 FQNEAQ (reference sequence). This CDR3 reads CASSPARQKFEAFF. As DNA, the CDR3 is TGTGCCAGCAGCCCTGCCCGACAAAAATTTGAAGCTTTCTTT.

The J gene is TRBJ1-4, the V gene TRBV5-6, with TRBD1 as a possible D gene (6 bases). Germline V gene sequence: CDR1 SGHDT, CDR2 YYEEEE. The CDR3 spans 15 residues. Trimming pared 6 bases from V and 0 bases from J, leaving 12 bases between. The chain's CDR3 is CASTITGPTNEKLFF. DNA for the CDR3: TGTGCCAGCACGATTACAGGGCCAACTAATGAAAAACTGTTTTTT.

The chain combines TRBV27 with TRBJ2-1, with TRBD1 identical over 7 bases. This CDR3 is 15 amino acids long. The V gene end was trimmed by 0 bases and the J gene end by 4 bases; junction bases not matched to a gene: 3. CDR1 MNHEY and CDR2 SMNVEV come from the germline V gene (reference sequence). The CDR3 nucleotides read TGTGCCAGCAGTTTATCGGGACAGCCTTACAATGAGCAGTTCTTC. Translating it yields CASSLSGQPYNEQFF.